This T cell receptor beta chain was identified during a study of blood T cell repertoires in COVID-19. Germline V gene sequence: CDR1 SGHNT, CDR2 YENEEA. V shed 5 bases and J shed 3 bases, with 10 bases lying between them. The CDR3 is 14 amino acids. This clone was seen a handful of times. Repertoires were generated with immunoSEQ multiplex PCR, while TCRdb's copy carries only in-frame clones and drops some. The repertoire includes fewer than 250,000 clones, 70% to 85% of them detected once, and under 2% sits in the top ten. The sequence came from a woman of 80 years or more with acute or convalescent COVID-19. This chain joins TRBV11-3 and TRBJ2-2, with D tentatively TRBD2 (6 bases). Material for sequencing was peripheral blood. CDR3 sequence reads: CASSPSAYTGELFF. CDR3 coding DNA: TGTGCCAGCAGCCCTAGCGCTTACACCGGGGAGCTGTTTTTT.